This T cell receptor beta chain came from a study of T cell repertoires in cytomegalovirus infection (dated by TCRdb to between 2019 and 2020). Study-wide context: Peptide stimulations targeted recently identified HLA-C-restricted CMV epitopes, whose presentation resists viral immunomodulation, together with well-studied HLA-B-restricted epitopes. Donor HLA type was relevant to the analysis, as public TCR beta signatures indicated carriage of CMV infection together with the matching HLA type.

Of note for this clonotype: This clone's antigen is unknown. Qualities for individual bases were not recorded, and no much larger clone is one base off.

CDR1 and CDR2, looked up from the germline V gene, are MNHNS and SASEGT. Inclusive of the bounding cysteine and phenylalanine, the CDR3 is 14 residues long. Only the CDR3 DNA is retained, 42 bases long and in frame from the first base. Trimming takes 1 base from V and 4 bases from J, and the germline ends sit 10 bases apart. The treatment or condition label on this specimen signifies: in vitro stimulation with specific CMV peptide epitopes to enrich CMV-specific T cells. Sequencing relied on an Illumina HiSeq 1500. In-frame beta chains were kept once TCRdb had trimmed the public reads at Q25 with fastp and called clones with MiXCR. Records with the same CDR3 protein are collapsed into one entry carrying the most frequent genes and DNA. The sample table lists roughly 920,000 distinct CDR3 sequences, roughly 31% of them with a count of one. The ten top clones hold around 15% of the sample. Study-wide findings and limitations: The ex vivo response was dominated by HLA-C-restricted CMV-specific TCR beta clonotypes, and the single most frequent clonotype in two of eight donors was supplied by these HLA-C-restricted clonotypes. Carriers of CMV infection plus the relevant HLA type were discriminated by the cumulative frequency of public TCR beta family members in the study cohort and in an independent approximately 360-donor cohort.

The chain couples TRBV6-1 to TRBJ1-1; a tentative D call is TRBD1 (6 bases match). This specimen consisted of cultured CD8+ T cells from PBMCs, obtained from culture after CMV antigen stimulation. The receptor was isolated from a human donor in good health (CMV status not recorded). Some clones in this sample may be carry-over from other donors' samples. The DNA reads as follows: TGTGCCAGCAGTGAAGAAGGGGGACCCACTGAAGCTTTCTTT. Its coded protein is CASSEEGGPTEAFF.